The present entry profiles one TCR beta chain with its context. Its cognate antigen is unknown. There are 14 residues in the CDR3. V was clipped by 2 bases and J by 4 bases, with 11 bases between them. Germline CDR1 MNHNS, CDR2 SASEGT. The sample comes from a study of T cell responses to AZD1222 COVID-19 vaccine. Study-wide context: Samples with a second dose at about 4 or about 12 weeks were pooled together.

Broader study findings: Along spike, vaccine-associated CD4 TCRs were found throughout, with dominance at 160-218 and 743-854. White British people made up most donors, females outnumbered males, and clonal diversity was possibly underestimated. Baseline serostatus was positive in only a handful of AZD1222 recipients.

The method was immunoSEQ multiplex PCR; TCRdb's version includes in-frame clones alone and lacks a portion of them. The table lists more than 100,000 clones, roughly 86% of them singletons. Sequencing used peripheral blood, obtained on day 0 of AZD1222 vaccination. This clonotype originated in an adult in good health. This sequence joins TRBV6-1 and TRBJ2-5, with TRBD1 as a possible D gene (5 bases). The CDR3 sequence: CASSEPQGSETQYF. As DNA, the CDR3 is TGTGCCAGCAGTGAACCCCAGGGTTCAGAGACCCAGTACTTC.